The 25 T cell receptor beta chains reported below all come from one sample, sequenced in a study of OX40 agonist ivuxolimab in advanced cancers. Profiling relied on immunoSEQ multiplex PCR, and the TCRdb table lists in-frame clones only, not all of them. The sample contains more than 80,000 clones, approximately 90% of which appear only once. This material consisted of CD4+ or CD8+ T cells sorted from blood, taken in a trial of the OX40 agonist ivuxolimab. These TCRs come from an adult with an advanced solid tumor such as melanoma, head and neck, liver or kidney cancer.

V and J are TRBV11-2 and TRBJ2-5, with D perhaps TRBD1 (6 bases). CDR3 length equals 15 residues. V gave up 5 bases and J gave up 5 bases, with 18 bases separating them. CDR1 is SGHAT, CDR2 FQNNGV, per germline. CDR3 nucleotide sequence: TGTGCCAGCAGCCCGTGGACGCAGGGGATCGAGACCCAGTACTTC. As protein: CASSPWTQGIETQYF.

V is TRBV2 and J is TRBJ1-6, with D maybe TRBD1 (6 bases). This CDR3 comprises 12 residues. Germline CDR1 reads SNHLY; CDR2 reads FYNNEI. V lost 4 bases to trimming and J lost 14 bases, with 12 bases between them. The CDR3 DNA reads as TGTGCCAGCAGTGTGGGCGACAGGTCCCTCCACTTT. Translated: CASSVGDRSLHF.

V and J are TRBV5-4 and TRBJ1-3, with no clear D. The CDR3 is 13 residues long. Trimming shortened V by 3 bases and J by 4 bases, and 8 bases separated the two germline ends. Germline CDR1 SGHNT, CDR2 YYREEE (reference sequence). Here the CDR3 DNA reads TGTGCCAGCAGCTACGACACCGGAAACACCATATATTTT. Its protein product is CASSYDTGNTIYF.

V is TRBV6-1 and J is TRBJ2-7; no firm D call. Germline V CDR1 and CDR2: MNHNS, SASEGT. The CDR3 is 11 residues long. V lost 0 bases and J 5 bases, leaving 2 bases between the germline ends. The CDR3 region is CASSEADEQYF. DNA of the CDR3: TGTGCCAGCAGTGAAGCAGACGAGCAGTACTTC.

This clone was recorded a few times. The chain employs TRBV6-5 and TRBJ2-3; maybe TRBD2 (6 bases). The CDR3 has 14 residues. Looked up from germline, CDR1 is MNHEY and CDR2 is SVGAGI. With 7 bases removed from V and 2 bases from J, the gap between germline ends came to 13 bases. This CDR3 reads CASTRTGVTDTQYF. The CDR3 DNA sequence: TGTGCCAGCACTCGGACGGGAGTCACAGATACGCAGTATTTT.

This rearrangement joins TRBV5-1 to TRBJ2-1; 11 nucleotides align to TRBD2. From germline, CDR1 is SGHRS and CDR2 YFSETQ. The trim removed 4 bases at V and 8 bases at J, leaving 8 bases unmatched. The CDR3 covers 15 residues. The CDR3 nucleotides read TGCGCCAGCAGCGCCCTAGCGGGGGGCCGGGATGAGCAGTTCTTC. Translation: CASSALAGGRDEQFF.

V and J are TRBV5-6 and TRBJ2-7; 9 bases line up with TRBD2. V was clipped by 5 bases and J by 6 bases; unmatched bases: 9. The CDR3 loop spans 14 amino acids. Germline V gene data show CDR1 as SGHDT and CDR2 as YYEEEE. CDR3: CASSYPGTSTEQYF. The CDR3 DNA is TGTGCCAGCAGTTACCCCGGGACTAGCACCGAGCAGTACTTC.

This chain links TRBV7-2 with TRBJ2-3, with TRBD1 identical over 8 bases. This CDR3 comprises 14 residues. J gave up 7 bases and V 5 bases, and 8 bases lay outside the gene matches. Germline assignment: CDR1 SGHTA and CDR2 FQGNSA. The CDR3 loop is CASSRAGGENTQYF. CDR3 DNA sequence: TGTGCCAGCAGCCGAGCAGGGGGCGAAAATACGCAGTATTTT.

V and J are TRBV7-9 and TRBJ1-4; D gene unclear. CDR1 is SEHNR and CDR2 is FQNEAQ in the germline V gene (reference sequence). The CDR3 consists of 13 residues. V gave up 6 bases and J gave up 4 bases, with 9 bases separating them. CDR3 nucleotide sequence: TGTGCCAGCAGGTCGACTTTTAATGAAAAACTGTTTTTT. This codes for CASRSTFNEKLFF.

DNA of the CDR3: TGCGCCAGTTCCGGGACTAGCGGACCCGGGGCCCAGTACTTC. Its protein is CASSGTSGPGAQYF. This chain connects TRBV10-1 to TRBJ2-5; 11 bases match TRBD2. Germline assignment: CDR1 WNHNN and CDR2 SYGVQD (reference sequence). CDR3 length: 14 residues. J was trimmed by 9 bases and V by 9 bases; bases with no gene match: 12.

This clone has a handful of counts. The V call is TRBV4-1, the J call TRBJ2-6; 7 bases match TRBD1. Per the germline V gene, CDR1 is MGHRA and CDR2 is YSYEKL. CDR3 size: 18 residues. Trimming removed 2 bases from V and 2 bases from J; junction bases left unmatched: 9. This CDR3 reads CASSQSPGQSTGANVLTF. The DNA for the CDR3 is TGCGCCAGCAGCCAATCCCCGGGACAGTCCACTGGGGCCAACGTCCTGACTTTC.

The chain links TRBV5-4 to TRBJ1-4, with 9 bases matching TRBD1. Losses at the gene ends were 3 bases for V and 0 bases for J; bases not matched to a gene: 0. Per the germline V gene, CDR1 is SGHNT and CDR2 is YYREEE (reference sequence). The CDR3 runs 15 residues. CDR3 residues: CASSWDRATNEKLFF. DNA of the CDR3: TGTGCCAGCAGCTGGGACAGGGCAACTAATGAAAAACTGTTTTTT.

The chain links TRBV9 to TRBJ2-5; perhaps TRBD1 as D (5 bases). Near its end, the DNA agrees better with TRBJ2-7, so the J call may be wrong. CDR3 length: 14 amino acids. Germline-derived CDR1 and CDR2 are SGDLS and YYNGEE. The CDR3 nucleotides read TGTGCCAGCAGCGCTGACAGTTACTCCTACGAGCAGTACTTC. Translating it yields CASSADSYSYEQYF.

The chain links TRBV7-9 to TRBJ2-7; 7 bases map to TRBD1. The CDR3 sequence is 14 residues long. V dropped 5 bases and J dropped 0; count of bases not matched to a gene: 4. CDR1 SEHNR and CDR2 FQNEAQ come from the germline V gene (reference sequence). CDR3 DNA: TGTGCCAGCAGCGGGACAGTGAGCTCCTACGAGCAGTACTTC. This translates into CASSGTVSSYEQYF. The full variable domain, completed using reference TRBV7-9 and TRBJ2-7, is DTGVSQNPRHKITKRGQNVTFRCDPISEHNRLYWYRQTLGQGPEFLTYFQNEAQLEKSRLLSDRFSAERPKGSFSTLEIQRTEQGDSAMYLCASSGTVSSYEQYFGPGTRLTVT.

V gene TRBV27 combines with J gene TRBJ2-7, with 9 positions matching TRBD2. The V segment lost 0 bases and the J segment 1 base; nucleotides outside the gene matches: 7. CDR3 length: 17 residues. Germline CDR1 reads MNHEY; CDR2 reads SMNVEV (reference sequence). The CDR3 DNA sequence: TGTGCCAGCAGTTTATCCAAAATAGCGGGAGTGTCCTACGAGCAGTACTTC. It is translated as CASSLSKIAGVSYEQYF.

CDR3 loop: CASRVAGENTEAFF. The CDR3, as DNA: TGTGCCAGCAGAGTTGCAGGGGAGAACACTGAAGCTTTCTTT. This chain joins TRBV7-3 and TRBJ1-1; possibly TRBD1 for D (6 bases). The CDR3 extends over 14 amino acids. The germline V gene encodes CDR1 SGHTA and CDR2 FQGTGA. V lost 6 bases, J lost 1 base, and 12 bases lay in between.

The rearrangement uses TRBV5-1 and TRBJ2-1; D gene unclear. Trimming pared 0 bases from V and 5 bases from J, leaving 9 bases between. The germline V gene encodes CDR1 SGHRS and CDR2 YFSETQ. The CDR3 consists of 14 residues. The CDR3 loop reads CASSLDWGNNEQFF. The CDR3 bases are TGCGCCAGCAGCTTGGATTGGGGTAACAATGAGCAGTTCTTC.

J is TRBJ2-2 and V is TRBV15, with 8 bases aligning to TRBD1. The germline CDR1 and CDR2 sequences are LNHNV and YYDKDF (reference sequence). CDR3 length: 13 amino acids. The V and J ends lost 8 bases and 6 bases, in that order; junction bases with no gene match: 5. CDR3 region: CATGQGGAGELFF. CDR3 sequence (DNA): TGTGCCACCGGACAGGGTGGCGCCGGGGAGCTGTTTTTT.

The chain links TRBV2 to TRBJ2-5, with a tentative D call TRBD1 (7 bases). Trimming left V 3 bases short and J 2 bases short, with 13 bases between. Germline V gives CDR1 SNHLY, CDR2 FYNNEI. The CDR3 has 15 residues. DNA of the CDR3: TGTGCCAGCAGTGAGGAGGGGGCAATTCAAGAGACCCAGTACTTC. Protein: CASSEEGAIQETQYF.

The rearrangement uses TRBV27 and TRBJ2-2; the match to TRBD2 covers 7 bases. Germline values: CDR1 MNHEY, CDR2 SMNVEV (reference sequence). The V gene end was trimmed by 6 bases and the J gene end by 7 bases; junction bases not matched to a gene: 5. The CDR3 runs to 13 residues. The CDR3 loop is CASRRGSDGELFF. The CDR3 coding sequence is TGTGCCAGCAGGCGCGGGAGTGACGGGGAGCTGTTTTTT.

The chain combines TRBV18 with TRBJ2-2; D remains ambiguous. Germline CDR1 and CDR2: KGHSH and LQKENI. Deletions cut 6 bases from V and 2 bases from J, with 7 bases between. The length of the CDR3 is 13 residues. The CDR3 DNA is TGTGCCAGCTCTTCGACTAACACCGGGGAGCTGTTTTTT. The encoded protein is CASSSTNTGELFF.

CDR3: CASSFEGGADSPLHF. CDR3 bases: TGCGCCAGCAGCTTTGAAGGGGGCGCCGATTCACCCCTCCACTTT. V and J are TRBV5-1 and TRBJ1-6, with TRBD1 identical over 7 bases. The ends lost 2 bases at V and 8 bases at J; junction bases unmatched: 7. Germline values: CDR1 SGHRS, CDR2 YFSETQ. This CDR3 has 15 amino acids.

This clone was counted a few times. The chain carries TRBV6-1 and TRBJ1-2; 7 nucleotides align to TRBD1. V was pared by 3 bases and J by 5 bases, with 0 bases of the junction left unmatched. The CDR3 has 12 residues. The germline gives CDR1 MNHNS, CDR2 SASEGT. CDR3 amino acids: CASSEGQYGYTF. CDR3 DNA: TGTGCCAGCAGTGAGGGACAGTATGGCTACACCTTC.

This clone was seen many times. This sample includes further DNA sequences coding for the same CDR3. The rearrangement joins TRBV18 to TRBJ1-5; D is undetermined. Germline V CDR1 and CDR2: KGHSH, LQKENI. This CDR3 is 13 amino acids long. Trimming removed 6 bases from V and 3 bases from J, with 9 bases in between. The CDR3 sequence: CASSRQDNQPQHF. The CDR3, as DNA: TGTGCCAGCTCCCGGCAGGACAATCAGCCCCAGCATTTT.

The chain has TRBV15 and TRBJ2-1, with no clear D. Germline V gene sequence: CDR1 LNHNV, CDR2 YYDKDF (reference sequence). CDR3 length: 14 amino acids. V was cut by 2 bases and J by 3 bases, with 8 bases left in between. The CDR3 sequence: CATSRNLVYNEQFF. The CDR3 DNA reads as TGTGCCACCAGCAGAAATTTAGTCTACAATGAGCAGTTCTTC.